Listed below are T cell receptor beta chains from one sample, sequenced in a study of blood T cell repertoires in COVID-19. TCRdb keeps only in-frame clones here, not all; method: immunoSEQ multiplex PCR. The sample has around 420,000 clones, over 75% seen once. Sequencing input: PBMCs or T cells enriched from blood (not recorded which). All receptors come from a woman aged 40 to 49 with acute COVID-19. Both conserved end residues are part of each CDR3. Fields, in order: D gene, clone size, J gene, CDR3 length, V gene, CDR3 DNA, CDR3 protein. D genes are given only for firm matches. The listing skips clone size in some rows; elsewhere it reads once, few, many or a size class.

d_gene: TRBD1; abundance: NA; j_gene: TRBJ1-5; len: 17; v_gene: TRBV5-1; CDR3nt: TGCGCCAGCAGCTTGGGGACCGGGACAGCTAGCAATCAGCCCCAGCATTTT; CDR3aa: CASSLGTGTASNQPQHF
d_gene: TRBD1; abundance: NA; j_gene: TRBJ1-4; len: 15; v_gene: TRBV7-8; CDR3nt: TGTGCCAGCAGCATACGGGGCAGGGGGACTGAAAAACTGTTTTTT; CDR3aa: CASSIRGRGTEKLFF
d_gene: NA; abundance: NA; j_gene: TRBJ2-2; len: 17; v_gene: TRBV7-8; CDR3nt: TGTGCCAGCACAAGCCCTATTTCAGGCAGGAACACCGGGGAGCTGTTTTTT; CDR3aa: CASTSPISGRNTGELFF
d_gene: NA; abundance: NA; j_gene: TRBJ1-2; len: 13; v_gene: TRBV5-1; CDR3nt: TGCGCCAGCAGCTTGGATGCCCCCCGTGGCCACACCTTC; CDR3aa: CASSLDAPRGHTF
d_gene: TRBD1; abundance: NA; j_gene: TRBJ1-6; len: 17; v_gene: TRBV4-2; CDR3nt: TGTGCCAGCAGCCCATTCTACCTGACAGGGGATAATTCACCCCTCCACTTT; CDR3aa: CASSPFYLTGDNSPLHF
d_gene: TRBD1; abundance: NA; j_gene: TRBJ1-3; len: 17; v_gene: TRBV7-6; CDR3nt: TGTGCCAGCAGCCCCGGGACAGGGGGTCCAATTGGAAACACCATATATTTT; CDR3aa: CASSPGTGGPIGNTIYF
d_gene: TRBD1; abundance: NA; j_gene: TRBJ1-2; len: 14; v_gene: TRBV18; CDR3nt: TGTGCCAGCTCACAGGGGACAGGGGGACATGGCTACACCTTC; CDR3aa: CASSQGTGGHGYTF
d_gene: NA; abundance: NA; j_gene: TRBJ2-1; len: 17; v_gene: TRBV5-1; CDR3nt: TGCGCCAGCAGCTTGGCCCGAGGGGGAATGCGGGACAATGAGCAGTTCTTC; CDR3aa: CASSLARGGMRDNEQFF
d_gene: TRBD1; abundance: NA; j_gene: TRBJ1-5; len: 15; v_gene: TRBV4-1; CDR3nt: TGCGCCAGCAGCCAAGTCGGGACAGGCAATCAGCCCCAGCATTTT; CDR3aa: CASSQVGTGNQPQHF
d_gene: TRBD2; abundance: NA; j_gene: TRBJ2-3; len: 17; v_gene: TRBV15; CDR3nt: TGTGCCACCAACCCGGGACTAGCGGGGGAGTCTGCGGATACGCAGTATTTT; CDR3aa: CATNPGLAGESADTQYF
d_gene: TRBD1; abundance: few; j_gene: TRBJ2-1; len: 14; v_gene: TRBV9; CDR3nt: TGTGCCAGCAGCGTATCCGGGACAGGTAATGAGCAGTTCTTC; CDR3aa: CASSVSGTGNEQFF
d_gene: TRBD2; abundance: NA; j_gene: TRBJ2-3; len: 16; v_gene: TRBV5-1; CDR3nt: TGCGCCAGCAGCTTGGCCCTGCGGGGGGCCACAGATACGCAGTATTTT; CDR3aa: CASSLALRGATDTQYF
d_gene: NA; abundance: NA; j_gene: TRBJ1-5; len: 15; v_gene: TRBV19; CDR3nt: TGTGCCAGTAGTATAGGATTCGGGGGTATCCAGCCCCAGCATTTT; CDR3aa: CASSIGFGGIQPQHF
d_gene: TRBD1; abundance: NA; j_gene: TRBJ1-2; len: 15; v_gene: TRBV18; CDR3nt: TGTGCCAGCTCACCCCTAAGACAGGGAGACTATGGCTACACCTTC; CDR3aa: CASSPLRQGDYGYTF
d_gene: NA; abundance: NA; j_gene: TRBJ2-7; len: 12; v_gene: TRBV29-1; CDR3nt: TGCAGCGCCTCGCCCGGGTCGGAGGAGCAGTACTTC; CDR3aa: CSASPGSEEQYF
d_gene: NA; abundance: NA; j_gene: TRBJ1-5; len: 13; v_gene: TRBV6-2/TRBV6-3; CDR3nt: TGTGCCAGCAGTCAACTTTCGCGTCAGCCCCAGCATTTT; CDR3aa: CASSQLSRQPQHF
d_gene: TRBD2; abundance: NA; j_gene: TRBJ2-1; len: 14; v_gene: TRBV5-4; CDR3nt: TGTGCCAGCAGTCGGGGGGGCCCCTACAATGAGCAGTTCTTC; CDR3aa: CASSRGGPYNEQFF
d_gene: TRBD1; abundance: NA; j_gene: TRBJ1-6; len: 15; v_gene: TRBV7-9; CDR3nt: TGTGCCAGCGGGGGGACAGCCTCTTATAATTCACCCCTCCACTTT; CDR3aa: CASGGTASYNSPLHF
d_gene: NA; abundance: NA; j_gene: TRBJ2-2; len: 15; v_gene: TRBV9; CDR3nt: TGTGCCAGCAGCGTTACAGGGAGTAACACCGGGGAGCTGTTTTTT; CDR3aa: CASSVTGSNTGELFF
d_gene: TRBD1; abundance: NA; j_gene: TRBJ1-2; len: 15; v_gene: TRBV5-4; CDR3nt: TGTGCCAGCAGCATAGGAGGGGACAGGCCGTATGGCTACACCTTC; CDR3aa: CASSIGGDRPYGYTF
d_gene: NA; abundance: few; j_gene: TRBJ2-1; len: 12; v_gene: TRBV2; CDR3nt: TGTGCCAGCGAGAGCTCCTACAATGAGCAGTTCTTC; CDR3aa: CASESSYNEQFF
d_gene: TRBD1; abundance: NA; j_gene: TRBJ1-5; len: 16; v_gene: TRBV7-9; CDR3nt: TGTGCCAGCAGCCTGAACAGGGGAAATGGCAATCAGCCCCAGCATTTT; CDR3aa: CASSLNRGNGNQPQHF
d_gene: NA; abundance: NA; j_gene: TRBJ2-5; len: 17; v_gene: TRBV15; CDR3nt: TGTGCCACCAGCAGAGATGCCGCCGCGGATCACCAAGAGACCCAGTACTTC; CDR3aa: CATSRDAAADHQETQYF
d_gene: NA; abundance: NA; j_gene: TRBJ1-1; len: 15; v_gene: TRBV4-1; CDR3nt: TGCGCCAGCAGCCAAGATCCGCGGGGGAGCACTGAAGCTTTCTTT; CDR3aa: CASSQDPRGSTEAFF
d_gene: NA; abundance: NA; j_gene: TRBJ1-2; len: 15; v_gene: TRBV5-1; CDR3nt: TGCGCCAGCAGCTTGTTCGGGGAACCTAACTATGGCTACACCTTC; CDR3aa: CASSLFGEPNYGYTF
d_gene: TRBD1; abundance: NA; j_gene: TRBJ1-2; len: 14; v_gene: TRBV30; CDR3nt: TGTGCCTGGATACCAGGGGGCAGGAACTATGGCTACACCTTC; CDR3aa: CAWIPGGRNYGYTF
d_gene: TRBD2; abundance: NA; j_gene: TRBJ2-5; len: 17; v_gene: TRBV14; CDR3nt: TGTGCCAGCAGCCAAGATTGGGGGACTAGCGGGCCAGGGACCCAGTACTTC; CDR3aa: CASSQDWGTSGPGTQYF
d_gene: TRBD2; abundance: NA; j_gene: TRBJ2-2; len: 15; v_gene: TRBV5-1; CDR3nt: TGCGCCAGCAGCTTGGGACTAGCGAGGACCGGGGAGCTGTTTTTT; CDR3aa: CASSLGLARTGELFF
d_gene: TRBD2; abundance: NA; j_gene: TRBJ2-1; len: 14; v_gene: TRBV3-1/TRBV3-2; CDR3nt: TGTGCCAGCAGCGGTAGCGGGGGGGTCCATGAGCAGTTCTTC; CDR3aa: CASSGSGGVHEQFF
d_gene: NA; abundance: few; j_gene: TRBJ1-6; len: 15; v_gene: TRBV2; CDR3nt: TGTGCCAGCAGTGAAGCAAACACGGGAGGCTCACCCCTCCACTTT; CDR3aa: CASSEANTGGSPLHF
d_gene: TRBD1; abundance: NA; j_gene: TRBJ2-7; len: 15; v_gene: TRBV11-3; CDR3nt: TGTGCCAGCAGCTTACGGGCAGGGGGCTCCTACGAGCAGTACTTC; CDR3aa: CASSLRAGGSYEQYF
d_gene: NA; abundance: NA; j_gene: TRBJ1-3; len: 14; v_gene: TRBV5-1; CDR3nt: TGCGCCAGCAGCAGCGGGGGTTCTGGAAACACCATATATTTT; CDR3aa: CASSSGGSGNTIYF
d_gene: TRBD2; abundance: NA; j_gene: TRBJ2-1; len: 16; v_gene: TRBV6-6; CDR3nt: TGTGCCAGCAGTTACTCAGCTAGCGGGGGCGTCGGTGAGCAGTTCTTC; CDR3aa: CASSYSASGGVGEQFF
d_gene: TRBD2; abundance: NA; j_gene: TRBJ2-7; len: 14; v_gene: TRBV15; CDR3nt: TGTGCCACCAGCAGAGAGGGGGGGGCCTACGAGCAGTACTTC; CDR3aa: CATSREGGAYEQYF
d_gene: NA; abundance: NA; j_gene: TRBJ2-7; len: 12; v_gene: TRBV29-1; CDR3nt: TGCAGCGTTGGGCGGACAGACTACGAGCAGTACTTC; CDR3aa: CSVGRTDYEQYF
d_gene: TRBD1; abundance: NA; j_gene: TRBJ2-5; len: 15; v_gene: TRBV7-2; CDR3nt: TGTGCCAGCAGCTCGGGACAGACCTTCCAAGAGACCCAGTACTTC; CDR3aa: CASSSGQTFQETQYF
d_gene: TRBD1; abundance: NA; j_gene: TRBJ2-5; len: 13; v_gene: TRBV7-2; CDR3nt: TGTGCCAGCAGCGCGGACAGGGGCGAGACCCAGTACTTC; CDR3aa: CASSADRGETQYF